This is a list of T cell receptor beta chains from one sample in a study of post-analysis software for immune sequencing data. TCRdb redid the calling of the PCR reads with MiXCR, one entry per CDR3 protein. This table has 500,000 to 600,000 distinct CDR3 sequences, roughly two fifths appearing once. The sequencing input was blood. The receptors were gathered from a girl aged 5 to 17 with multiple sclerosis. Each CDR3 is given with its conserved first and last residue.

length: 17
J: TRBJ2-3
V: TRBV10-2
CDR3: CASSESRLAGGTDTQYF

length: 15
J: TRBJ2-1
V: TRBV12-3/TRBV12-4
CDR3: CASTGQASSYNEQFF

length: 16
J: TRBJ2-7
V: TRBV7-8
CDR3: CASSLAGLAGRYEQYF

length: 13
J: TRBJ1-5
V: TRBV30
CDR3: CAWSVKGNQPQHF

length: 13
J: TRBJ2-7
V: TRBV7-6
CDR3: CASAAGTAYEQYF

length: 14
J: NA
V: TRBV5-1
CDR3: CASTFGTPEVTQYF

length: 14
J: TRBJ1-2
V: TRBV7-9
CDR3: CASSSLTANYGYTF

length: 13
J: TRBJ2-5
V: TRBV3-1
CDR3: CASSQGLQETQYF

length: 17
J: TRBJ2-7
V: TRBV10-1
CDR3: CASSGGGPGQGGYEQYF

length: 13
J: TRBJ2-7
V: TRBV7-9
CDR3: CASSAGQPYEQYF

length: 14
J: TRBJ2-4
V: TRBV12-3/TRBV12-4
CDR3: CASRLAGGINIQYF

length: 14
J: NA
V: TRBV5-1
CDR3: CASSLGLKGYEQYF

length: 13
J: TRBJ1-6
V: TRBV9
CDR3: CASSPTPDSPLHF

length: 12
J: TRBJ1-1
V: TRBV20-1
CDR3: CSARTGGWYAFF

length: 16
J: TRBJ2-1
V: TRBV12-3/TRBV12-4
CDR3: CASSLSRWGGYNEQFF

length: 14
J: TRBJ2-1
V: TRBV5-1
CDR3: CASSPRSRYNEQFF

length: 15
J: TRBJ2-5
V: TRBV7-8
CDR3: CASSWELAAVETQYF

length: 13
J: TRBJ2-1
V: TRBV5-1
CDR3: CASSQRAGSEQFF

length: 13
J: TRBJ2-1
V: TRBV12-3/TRBV12-4
CDR3: CASSIRLGNEQFF

length: 18
J: TRBJ1-5
V: TRBV4-2
CDR3: CASSQDVQGAWSNQPQHF

length: 14
J: TRBJ1-6
V: TRBV27
CDR3: CASSFGGAGSPLHF

length: 19
J: TRBJ2-1
V: TRBV11-2
CDR3: CASSSYWGRGRSSYNEQFF

length: 14
J: TRBJ2-7
V: TRBV28
CDR3: CASCLPSGRYEQYF

length: 16
J: TRBJ2-1
V: TRBV4-1
CDR3: CASSQEGSGVSNEQFF

length: 15
J: TRBJ2-3
V: TRBV6-1
CDR3: CASSDQGAKTDTQYF

length: 15
J: TRBJ2-1
V: TRBV5-1
CDR3: CASSPWTGGQNEQFF

length: 14
J: TRBJ2-1
V: TRBV20-1
CDR3: CSASPGLDHREQFF

length: 15
J: TRBJ1-2
V: TRBV20-1
CDR3: CSARQGHAVKDGYTF

length: 15
J: TRBJ2-7
V: TRBV4-1
CDR3: CASSGRTSGNYEQYF

length: 15
J: TRBJ1-4
V: TRBV10-3
CDR3: CAISERLQNNEKLFF

length: 14
J: TRBJ2-1
V: TRBV5-6
CDR3: CASSLVDGYNEQFF

length: 15
J: TRBJ2-1
V: TRBV7-2
CDR3: CASSFLAEDYNEQFF

length: 15
J: TRBJ1-5
V: TRBV12-3/TRBV12-4
CDR3: CASSFRGNRNQPQHF

length: 15
J: TRBJ1-5
V: TRBV5-8
CDR3: CASSLGPGANQPQHF

length: 11
J: TRBJ1-1
V: TRBV7-9
CDR3: CASSFTEVAFF

length: 16
J: TRBJ2-2
V: TRBV2
CDR3: CASNPRTGGNNGELFF

length: 16
J: TRBJ2-1
V: TRBV12-3/TRBV12-4
CDR3: CASSPSAGLDPHEQFF

length: 15
J: TRBJ1-2
V: TRBV12-3/TRBV12-4
CDR3: CASMRGDSLFYGYTF

length: 16
J: TRBJ2-2
V: TRBV4-2
CDR3: CASSPGLAGLAGELFF

length: 13
J: TRBJ1-2
V: TRBV7-6
CDR3: CASSTTGLTGYTF

length: 12
J: TRBJ2-1
V: TRBV20-1
CDR3: CSANGGNNEQFF

length: 19
J: TRBJ2-1
V: TRBV6-5
CDR3: CASSYSYVTGTGDIDEQFF

length: 16
J: TRBJ2-3
V: TRBV6-6
CDR3: CASRTGGRTGTDTQYF

length: 11
J: TRBJ2-5
V: TRBV5-6
CDR3: CASSTKGTQYF

length: 14
J: TRBJ1-2
V: TRBV6-6
CDR3: CASSYSISDYGYTF

length: 17
J: TRBJ2-4
V: TRBV5-1
CDR3: CASSLVSGGSTKNIQYF

length: 13
J: TRBJ2-4
V: TRBV5-1
CDR3: CASSLVGKNIQYF

length: 16
J: TRBJ2-6
V: TRBV6-1
CDR3: CASSRTGNSGANVLTF

length: 14
J: TRBJ2-7
V: TRBV21-1
CDR3: CASSRTGTTGEQYF

length: 12
J: TRBJ2-1
V: TRBV6-6
CDR3: CASSPRDNGQFF

length: 19
J: TRBJ2-6
V: TRBV4-1
CDR3: CASSQVIAGPYSGANVLTF

length: 16
J: TRBJ2-1
V: TRBV12-3/TRBV12-4
CDR3: CASSPSSGRAYNEQFF

length: 13
J: NA
V: TRBV20-1
CDR3: CSARDSVAYEQYF

length: 12
J: TRBJ2-1
V: TRBV29-1
CDR3: CSVEGGDNEQFF

length: 15
J: TRBJ2-1
V: TRBV20-1
CDR3: CSARPAGVNYNEQFF